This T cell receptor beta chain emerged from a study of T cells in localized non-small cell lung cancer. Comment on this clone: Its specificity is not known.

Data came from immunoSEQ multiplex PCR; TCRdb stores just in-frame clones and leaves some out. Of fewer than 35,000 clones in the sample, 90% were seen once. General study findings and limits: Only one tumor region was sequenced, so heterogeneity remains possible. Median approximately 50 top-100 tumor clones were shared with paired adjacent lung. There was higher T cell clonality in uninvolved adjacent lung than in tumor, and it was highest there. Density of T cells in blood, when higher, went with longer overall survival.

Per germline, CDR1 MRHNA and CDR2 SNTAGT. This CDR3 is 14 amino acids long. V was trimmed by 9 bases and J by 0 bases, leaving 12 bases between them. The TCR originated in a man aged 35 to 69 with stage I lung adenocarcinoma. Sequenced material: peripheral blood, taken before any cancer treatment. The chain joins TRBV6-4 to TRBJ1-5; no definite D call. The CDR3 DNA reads TGTGCCAGGGGGAGGGAACCTAGCAATCAGCCCCAGCATTTT. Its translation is CARGREPSNQPQHF.